The source of this T cell receptor (beta chain) is a study of shared T cell receptors in the human thymus. The germline CDR1 and CDR2 sequences are MGHDK and SYGVNS. V dropped 1 base and J dropped 4; count of bases not matched to a gene: 5. The CDR3 contains 15 residues. TCRdb's copy holds only in-frame clones and misses some; the assay was immunoSEQ multiplex PCR. This sample has almost 550,000 clones, with approximately 78% found just once. The sample also formed part of further work on human thymus T cells. That work adds: Resections were taken during corrective heart surgery, and the thymus tissue came from these. Among thymic and blood repertoires, usage of V and J genes appeared biased. Related research examined unrelated individuals and reported that their thymic repertoires overlapped highly.

The chain carries TRBV25-1 and TRBJ2-5, with TRBD2 matching over 8 bases. The clonotype originates from a boy younger than two with a congenital heart defect. The sample taken for sequencing was thymocytes. CDR3 in DNA: TGTGCCAGCAGTGAATTGTCACGGGAGGGAGAGACCCAGTACTTC. This codes for CASSELSREGETQYF.